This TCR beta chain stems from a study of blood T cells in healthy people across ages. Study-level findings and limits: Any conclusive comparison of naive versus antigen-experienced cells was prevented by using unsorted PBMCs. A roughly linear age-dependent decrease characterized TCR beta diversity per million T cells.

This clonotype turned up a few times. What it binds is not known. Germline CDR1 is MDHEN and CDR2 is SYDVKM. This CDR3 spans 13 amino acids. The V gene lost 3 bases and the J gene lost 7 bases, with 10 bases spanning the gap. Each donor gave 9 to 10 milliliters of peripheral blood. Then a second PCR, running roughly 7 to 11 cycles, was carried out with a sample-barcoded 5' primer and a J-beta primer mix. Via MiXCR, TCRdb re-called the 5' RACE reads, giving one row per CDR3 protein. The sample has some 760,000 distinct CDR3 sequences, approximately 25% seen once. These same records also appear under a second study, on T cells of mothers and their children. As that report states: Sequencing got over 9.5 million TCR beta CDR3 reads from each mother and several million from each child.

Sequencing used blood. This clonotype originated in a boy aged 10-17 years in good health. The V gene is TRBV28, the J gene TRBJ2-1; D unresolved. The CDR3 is CASSLGRTNEQFF. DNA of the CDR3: TGTGCCAGCAGTTTGGGCAGGACGAATGAGCAGTTCTTC.